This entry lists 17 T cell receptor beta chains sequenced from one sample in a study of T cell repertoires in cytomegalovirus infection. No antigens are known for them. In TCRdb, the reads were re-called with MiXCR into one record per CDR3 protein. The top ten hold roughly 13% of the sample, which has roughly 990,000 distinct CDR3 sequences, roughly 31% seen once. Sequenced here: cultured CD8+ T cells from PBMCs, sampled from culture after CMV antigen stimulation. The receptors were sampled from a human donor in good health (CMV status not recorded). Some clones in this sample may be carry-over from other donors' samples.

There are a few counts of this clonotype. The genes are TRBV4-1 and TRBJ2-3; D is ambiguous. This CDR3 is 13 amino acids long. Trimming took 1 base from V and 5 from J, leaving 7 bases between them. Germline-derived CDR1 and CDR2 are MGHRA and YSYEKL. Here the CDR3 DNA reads TGCGCCAGCAGCCAAGTAGGAGAAGATACGCAGTATTTT. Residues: CASSQVGEDTQYF.

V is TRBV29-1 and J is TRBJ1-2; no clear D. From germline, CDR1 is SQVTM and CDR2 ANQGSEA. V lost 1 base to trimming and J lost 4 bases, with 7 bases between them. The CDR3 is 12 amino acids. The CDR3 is CSVEALSYGYTF. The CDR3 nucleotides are TGCAGCGTTGAAGCCCTGAGCTATGGCTACACCTTC.

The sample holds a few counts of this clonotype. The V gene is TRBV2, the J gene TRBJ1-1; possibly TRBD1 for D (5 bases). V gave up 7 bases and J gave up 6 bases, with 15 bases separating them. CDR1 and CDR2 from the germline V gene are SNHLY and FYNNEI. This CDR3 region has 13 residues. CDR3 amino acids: CASNRRQGPEAFF. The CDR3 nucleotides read TGTGCCAGCAATCGACGGCAGGGTCCTGAAGCTTTCTTT.

The CDR3 sequence: CASSPYIGTDYGYTF. Here the CDR3 DNA reads TGTGCCAGTAGTCCCTACATCGGGACAGACTATGGCTACACCTTC. The gene calls are TRBV19 and TRBJ1-2, with TRBD1 matching over 7 bases. Germline CDR1 reads LNHDA; CDR2 reads SQIVND (reference sequence). The CDR3 sequence is 15 residues long. Losses at the gene ends were 5 bases for V and 3 bases for J; bases not matched to a gene: 9.

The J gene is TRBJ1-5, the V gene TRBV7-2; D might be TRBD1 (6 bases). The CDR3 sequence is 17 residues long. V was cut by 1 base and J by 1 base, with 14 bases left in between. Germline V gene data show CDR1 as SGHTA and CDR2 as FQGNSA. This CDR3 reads CASSLGGPVWSNQPQHF. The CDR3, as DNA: TGTGCCAGCAGCTTAGGGGGGCCCGTTTGGAGCAATCAGCCCCAGCATTTT.

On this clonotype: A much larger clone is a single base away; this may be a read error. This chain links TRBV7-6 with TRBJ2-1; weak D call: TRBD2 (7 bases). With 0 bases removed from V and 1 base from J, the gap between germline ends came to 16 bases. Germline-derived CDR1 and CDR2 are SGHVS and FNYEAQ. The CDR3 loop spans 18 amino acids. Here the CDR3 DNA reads TGTGCCAGCAGCTTAGCGTTCCTGGGGGGGCCATCCTACAATGAGCAGTTCTTC. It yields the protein CASSLAFLGGPSYNEQFF.

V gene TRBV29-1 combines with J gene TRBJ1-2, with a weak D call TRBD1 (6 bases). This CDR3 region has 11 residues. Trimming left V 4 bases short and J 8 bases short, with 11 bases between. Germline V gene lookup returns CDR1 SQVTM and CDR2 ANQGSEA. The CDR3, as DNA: TGCAGCGTTGCGGGGGGCGCGGGCTACACCTTC. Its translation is CSVAGGAGYTF.

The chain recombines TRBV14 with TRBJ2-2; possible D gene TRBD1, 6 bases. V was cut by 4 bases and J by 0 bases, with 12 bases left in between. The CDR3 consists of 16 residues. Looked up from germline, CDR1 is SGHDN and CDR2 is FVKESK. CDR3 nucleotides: TGTGCCAGCAGCCTGCCGGGGACATCGAACACCGGGGAGCTGTTTTTT. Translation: CASSLPGTSNTGELFF.

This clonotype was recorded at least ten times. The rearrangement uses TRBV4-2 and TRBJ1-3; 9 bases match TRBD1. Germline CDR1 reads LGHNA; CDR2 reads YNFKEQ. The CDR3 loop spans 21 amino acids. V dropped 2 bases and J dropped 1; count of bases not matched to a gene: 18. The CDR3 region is CASSQPRFRTGEVRSGNTIYF. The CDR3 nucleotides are TGTGCCAGCAGCCAACCCCGTTTCCGGACAGGGGAGGTTAGATCTGGAAACACCATATATTTT.

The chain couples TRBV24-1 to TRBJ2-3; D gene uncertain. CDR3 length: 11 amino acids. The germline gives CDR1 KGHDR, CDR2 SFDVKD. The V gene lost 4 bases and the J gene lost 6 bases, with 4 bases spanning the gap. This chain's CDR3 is CATSELDTQYF. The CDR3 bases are TGTGCCACCAGTGAGTTGGATACGCAGTATTTT.

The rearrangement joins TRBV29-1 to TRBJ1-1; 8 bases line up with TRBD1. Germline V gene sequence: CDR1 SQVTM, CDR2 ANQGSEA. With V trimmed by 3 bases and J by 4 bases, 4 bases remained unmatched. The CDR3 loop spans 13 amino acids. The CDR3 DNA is TGCAGCGTTGAGACAGGGGATGGCACTGAAGCTTTCTTT. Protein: CSVETGDGTEAFF.

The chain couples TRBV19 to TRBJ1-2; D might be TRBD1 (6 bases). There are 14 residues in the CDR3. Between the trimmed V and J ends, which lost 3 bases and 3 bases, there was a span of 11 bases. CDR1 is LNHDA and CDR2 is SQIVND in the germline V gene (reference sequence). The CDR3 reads CASSMRGPDYGYTF. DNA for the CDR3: TGTGCCAGTAGTATGCGGGGGCCCGACTATGGCTACACCTTC.

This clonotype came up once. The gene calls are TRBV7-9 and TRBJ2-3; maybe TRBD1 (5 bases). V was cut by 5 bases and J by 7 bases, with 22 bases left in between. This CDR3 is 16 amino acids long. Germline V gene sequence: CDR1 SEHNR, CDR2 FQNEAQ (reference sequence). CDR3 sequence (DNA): TGTGCCAGCAGCCCCTCAACGAACTGGGGCTCTTATACGCAGTATTTT. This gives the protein CASSPSTNWGSYTQYF.

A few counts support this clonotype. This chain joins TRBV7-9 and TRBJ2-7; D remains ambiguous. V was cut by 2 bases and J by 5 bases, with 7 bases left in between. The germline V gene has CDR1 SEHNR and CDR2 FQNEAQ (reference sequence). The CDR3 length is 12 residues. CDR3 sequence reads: CASSLIGNEQYF. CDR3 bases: TGTGCCAGCAGCTTAATAGGGAACGAGCAGTACTTC. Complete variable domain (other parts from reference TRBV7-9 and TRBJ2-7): DTGVSQNPRHKITKRGQNVTFRCDPISEHNRLYWYRQTLGQGPEFLTYFQNEAQLEKSRLLSDRFSAERPKGSFSTLEIQRTEQGDSAMYLCASSLIGNEQYFGPGTRLTVT.

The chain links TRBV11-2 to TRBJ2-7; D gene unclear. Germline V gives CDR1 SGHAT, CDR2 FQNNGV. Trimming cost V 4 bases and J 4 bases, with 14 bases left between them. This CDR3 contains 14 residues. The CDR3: CASSSLLDPYEQYV. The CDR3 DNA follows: TGTGCCAGCAGCTCCCTCCTAGACCCTTACGAGCAGTACGTC.

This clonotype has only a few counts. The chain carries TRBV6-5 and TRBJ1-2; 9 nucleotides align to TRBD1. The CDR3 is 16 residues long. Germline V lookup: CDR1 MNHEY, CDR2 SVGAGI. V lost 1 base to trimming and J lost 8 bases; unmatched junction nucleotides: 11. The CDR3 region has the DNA TGTGCCAGCAGTTACTACCTCCGGGACAGGGAGTGGGGCTACACCTTC. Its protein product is CASSYYLRDREWGYTF.

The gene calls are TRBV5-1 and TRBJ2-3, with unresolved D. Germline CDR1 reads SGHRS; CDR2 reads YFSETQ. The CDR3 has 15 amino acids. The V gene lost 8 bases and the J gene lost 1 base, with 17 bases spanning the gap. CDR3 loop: CASNPLWTGTDTQYF. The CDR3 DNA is TGCGCCAGTAACCCCCTCTGGACCGGCACAGATACGCAGTATTTT.